Listed here is a single TCR beta chain. The CDR3 totals 14 residues. V was clipped by 0 bases and J by 10 bases, with 14 bases between them. The germline V gene encodes CDR1 LGHDT and CDR2 YNNKEL (reference sequence). Profiling relied on immunoSEQ multiplex PCR, and the TCRdb table lists in-frame clones only, not all of them. Of 90,000 to 120,000 clones detected, more than 80% appear once; the ten largest clones hold under 30%. This sample is part of a study of blood T cell repertoires in COVID-19. Sequenced: peripheral blood. The rearrangement uses TRBV3-1 (or the pseudogene TRBV3-2) and TRBJ2-3; D is ambiguous. This receptor was identified in a man aged 55 to 69 with acute or convalescent COVID-19. The CDR3 DNA sequence: TGTGCCAGCAGCCAAGATTTACTTCGCGGCGCGCAGTATTTT. The encoded protein is CASSQDLLRGAQYF.